One and the same sample provided the 22 T cell receptor beta chains below, sequenced in a study of cytomegalovirus exposure and HLA in healthy donors. The primer mix had 60 Vbeta and 13 Jbeta primers. TCRdb's table, derived via immunoSEQ multiplex PCR, lists solely in-frame clones and lacks some. The table has some 140,000 clones, approximately 80% seen once. The sample was PBMCs. The receptor source for this set is a woman aged 40 to 50 in good health and CMV-seropositive.

The genes are TRBV5-4 and TRBJ2-7; no clear D gene. From germline, CDR1 is SGHNT and CDR2 YYREEE (reference sequence). Deletions cut 1 base from V and 6 bases from J, with 8 bases between. The CDR3 length is 12 residues. In DNA form, the CDR3 reads TGTGCCAGCAGCTTGAGTAGTTTCGAGCAGTACTTC. It is translated as CASSLSSFEQYF.

This clone was seen just once. V is TRBV6-1 and J is TRBJ2-3, with 7 bases lining up with TRBD1. The J segment lost 2 bases and the V segment lost 1 base, leaving 3 bases of the junction unmatched. The CDR3 sequence is 15 residues long. Germline V gives CDR1 MNHNS, CDR2 SASEGT. CDR3 nucleotide sequence: TGTGCCAGCAGTGAAGGGGGACAGAACACAGATACGCAGTATTTT. Its translation is CASSEGGQNTDTQYF.

This clone was seen a single time. This rearrangement joins TRBV5-1 to TRBJ1-4; 8 positions agree with TRBD1. CDR3 length equals 16 residues. V lost 4 bases and J lost 2; bases outside the gene matches: 7. Germline lookup yields CDR1 SGHRS and CDR2 YFSETQ. CDR3 in DNA: TGCGCCAGCAGCGACCTCCGACAGGGGACTAATGAAAAACTGTTTTTT. Its translation: CASSDLRQGTNEKLFF.

This clone was detected only a few times. Other DNA sequences from this sample encode an identical CDR3 as well. The V and J genes are TRBV7-9 and TRBJ2-7; the D is unclear. Trimming pared 2 bases from V and 5 bases from J, leaving 4 bases between. The CDR3 runs to 11 residues. Germline V gene data show CDR1 as SEHNR and CDR2 as FQNEAQ (reference sequence). CDR3 in amino acids: CASSLLNEQYF. The DNA for the CDR3 is TGTGCCAGCAGCTTATTAAACGAGCAGTACTTC. Looking up the rest from reference TRBV7-9 and TRBJ2-7 gives the full variable domain: DTGVSQNPRHKITKRGQNVTFRCDPISEHNRLYWYRQTLGQGPEFLTYFQNEAQLEKSRLLSDRFSAERPKGSFSTLEIQRTEQGDSAMYLCASSLLNEQYFGPGTRLTVT.

Written as DNA, the CDR3 is TGTGCCAGCAGCTTAGAAGGACAGGGATACAATGAGCAGTTCTTC. Encoded protein: CASSLEGQGYNEQFF. The rearrangement uses TRBV7-2 and TRBJ2-1, with TRBD1 matching 8 bases. V lost 1 base to trimming and J lost 4 bases; unmatched junction nucleotides: 3. Germline CDR1 SGHTA, CDR2 FQGNSA. The CDR3 extends over 15 amino acids.

V and J are TRBV5-1 and TRBJ2-1; D perhaps matches TRBD1 (6 bases). This CDR3 has 13 residues. Per germline, CDR1 SGHRS and CDR2 YFSETQ. V was cut by 2 bases and J by 5 bases, with 8 bases left in between. The CDR3 loop reads CASSFGTNNEQFF. The CDR3 DNA is TGCGCCAGCAGCTTCGGGACAAACAATGAGCAGTTCTTC.

The chain employs TRBV30 and TRBJ1-5, with 7 bases matching TRBD1. CDR1 is GTSNPN and CDR2 is SVGIG in the germline V gene (reference sequence). V lost 0 bases and J lost 4; bases outside the gene matches: 6. The CDR3 totals 15 residues. Here the CDR3 DNA reads TGTGCCTGGAGTGTACCGGGACAGAGAAATCAGCCCCAGCATTTT. It encodes CAWSVPGQRNQPQHF.

The V call is TRBV10-2, the J call TRBJ2-1, with D tentatively TRBD1 (5 bases). Per the germline V gene, CDR1 is WSHSY and CDR2 is SAAADI. V was clipped by 2 bases and J by 2 bases, with 7 bases between them. The CDR3 is made up of 14 amino acids. The CDR3 nucleotides are TGCGCCAGCAGTGAGAGGACACCCTACAATGAGCAGTTCTTC. Protein product: CASSERTPYNEQFF.

V and J are TRBV11-2 and TRBJ1-1; D may be TRBD1 (5 bases). The V end lost 1 base, the J end lost 1 base, and 7 bases lay between the germline ends. Germline CDR1 and CDR2: SGHAT and FQNNGV. This CDR3 region has 14 residues. Here the CDR3 reads CASSLGQTNTEAFF. Written as DNA, the CDR3 is TGTGCCAGCAGCTTAGGACAGACGAACACTGAAGCTTTCTTT.

On this clone itself: Because it lacks the conserved phenylalanine or tryptophan at the end, this CDR3 is likely a read error. It is unclear where the CDR3 begins or ends on the DNA, so no DNA is shown, and the CDR3 is as TCRdb lists it. This sequence joins TRBV27 and TRBJ2-7; the table's TRBD2 call for D was not verified on the DNA. The CDR3 has 10 residues if both end residues are counted. Germline V gene lookup returns CDR1 MNHEY and CDR2 SMNVEV (reference sequence). CDR3 loop: CASKGLAGAH.

This clone has more than one count but fewer than ten. V is TRBV11-2 and J is TRBJ2-7, with TRBD1 matching over 8 bases. V lost 5 bases to trimming and J lost 2 bases; unmatched junction nucleotides: 5. Germline assignment: CDR1 SGHAT and CDR2 FQNNGV. The CDR3 sequence is 14 residues long. The CDR3 spells CASSAGQVTYEQYF. The CDR3 nucleotides read TGTGCCAGCAGCGCGGGACAGGTAACCTACGAGCAGTACTTC.

CDR3 nucleotides: TGTGCCAGTCAAAGAACGGGAAGGGCAGACAATGAGCAGTTCTTC. Amino acids: CASQRTGRADNEQFF. The chain carries TRBV27 and TRBJ2-1, with a possible D match to TRBD2 (5 bases). The V end lost 9 bases, the J end lost 5 bases, and 20 bases lay between the germline ends. CDR3 length: 15 residues. Per germline, CDR1 MNHEY and CDR2 SMNVEV (reference sequence).

V is TRBV19 and J is TRBJ1-1; possible D gene TRBD1, 5 bases. CDR3 length: 12 amino acids. Germline V CDR1 and CDR2: LNHDA, SQIVND (reference sequence). The germline V and J ends were trimmed by 5 bases and 12 bases, with 16 bases remaining between them. CDR3 sequence reads: CASSESGTPSFF. Here the CDR3 DNA reads TGTGCCAGTAGTGAATCCGGGACTCCCTCTTTCTTT.

The chain has TRBV7-8 and TRBJ1-5; 9 positions agree with TRBD1. After removal of 4 bases from V and 6 bases from J, the junction contained 16 bases not matched to a gene. The CDR3 is 18 residues long. CDR1 and CDR2 (germline): SGHVS, FQNEAQ. CDR3 sequence: CASSSHTPGQGTSQPQHF. The CDR3 DNA reads TGTGCCAGCAGCTCTCATACCCCGGGACAGGGAACAAGTCAGCCCCAGCATTTT.

The gene calls are TRBV28 and TRBJ2-7; TRBD1 is a possible D gene (6 bases). The CDR3 consists of 13 residues. Trimming took 8 bases from V and 5 from J, leaving 16 bases between them. The germline V gene has CDR1 MDHEN and CDR2 SYDVKM. DNA for the CDR3: TGTGCCAGCCAGGGGATTTGGGTCCACGAGCAGTACTTC. Its translation: CASQGIWVHEQYF.

V and J are TRBV4-2 and TRBJ2-5, with 9 bases fitting TRBD2. The germline gives CDR1 LGHNA, CDR2 YNFKEQ. Trimming took 0 bases from V and 3 from J; bases not matched to a gene: 8. The CDR3 is 17 amino acids. The chain's CDR3 is CASSQDQAGGSEETQYF. DNA for the CDR3: TGTGCCAGCAGCCAAGACCAGGCGGGAGGGTCGGAAGAGACCCAGTACTTC.

The chain links TRBV6-1 to TRBJ1-1; D perhaps matches TRBD1 (5 bases). CDR1 and CDR2 (germline): MNHNS, SASEGT. The V end was cut by 2 bases, the J end by 7 bases, with 17 bases between. CDR3 length: 15 residues. The CDR3 sequence: CASSERWLGPCEAFF. The CDR3 DNA is TGTGCCAGCAGTGAACGATGGTTGGGGCCCTGTGAAGCTTTCTTT.

V gene TRBV28 combines with J gene TRBJ2-7, with 11 bases matching TRBD2. In germline, CDR1 is MDHEN, CDR2 SYDVKM. V was clipped by 3 bases and J by 10 bases; unmatched bases: 20. This CDR3 region has 18 residues. The CDR3 bases are TGTGCCAGCAGTTTTTGGGGAGTAACTAGCGGGAGACTTGCGGGCCAGTACTTC. As protein: CASSFWGVTSGRLAGQYF.

CDR3 amino acids: CASSLGTGFGNTIYF. CDR3 nucleotides: TGTGCCAGCAGCTTGGGGACAGGGTTTGGAAACACCATATATTTT. The rearrangement uses TRBV5-8 and TRBJ1-3; 8 bases line up with TRBD1. V trimming: 0 bases; J trimming: 3 bases; junction bases outside the gene matches: 2. Germline lookup yields CDR1 SGHTS and CDR2 YDEGEE. This CDR3 has 15 residues. Variable domain in full (rest from reference TRBV5-8 and TRBJ1-3): EAGVTQSPTHLIKTRGQQATLRCSPISGHTSVYWYQQALGLGLQFLLWYDEGEERNRGNFPPRFSGRQFPNYSSELNVNALELEDSALYLCASSLGTGFGNTIYFGEGSWLTVV.

This rearrangement joins TRBV11-2 to TRBJ1-2; 7 bases map to TRBD1. With V trimmed by 4 bases and J by 8 bases, 10 bases remained unmatched. Germline V CDR1 and CDR2: SGHAT, FQNNGV. The CDR3 has 14 amino acids. The CDR3, as DNA: TGTGCCAGCAGCTCGGGACAGCCCAAGGAGGGCTACACCTTC. Protein sequence: CASSSGQPKEGYTF.

The V and J genes are TRBV5-1 and TRBJ2-1; maybe TRBD2 (5 bases). V was cut by 4 bases and J by 3 bases, with 14 bases left in between. The germline V gene encodes CDR1 SGHRS and CDR2 YFSETQ. The length of the CDR3 is 15 residues. The CDR3 DNA sequence: TGCGCCAGCAGCCCCGGGATTTCGGGCTACAATGAGCAGTTCTTC. This gives the protein CASSPGISGYNEQFF.

The chain links TRBV2 to TRBJ2-1; D call uncertain. Germline V gives CDR1 SNHLY, CDR2 FYNNEI. The CDR3 is made up of 13 amino acids. The germline V and J ends were trimmed by 7 bases and 7 bases, with 14 bases remaining between them. The CDR3 DNA follows: TGTGCCAGCACAGGCGACCCCCAAAATGAGCAGTTCTTC. Translation gives CASTGDPQNEQFF.